The entry that follows covers one T cell receptor beta chain sequence. The sample holds other DNA sequences that translate to the same CDR3. In the source study's methods: Estimates of nucleated cell counts were drawn from the amplification of reference gene primers. Method: immunoSEQ multiplex PCR; TCRdb's copy keeps in-frame clones and lacks some. The DNA gave D and trimming, while V, J and clone size come from that table. The sample has about 330,000 clones; around 90% are singletons. The sample originates from a study of blood T cell repertoires in COVID-19. Study context: Whether acute or convalescent, the COVID-19 samples came from the United States, Italy and Spain. PBMCs, B-cell-depleted T cells, or T cells were the source of the cDNA or gDNA that made up the material.

The CDR3 is 13 amino acids. Unmatched junction bases numbered 6, after V lost 6 bases and J lost 5 bases. The germline gives CDR1 SGHTA, CDR2 FQGNSA. The chain recombines TRBV7-2 with TRBJ1-2; 7 nucleotides agree with TRBD1. Sequencing was performed on peripheral blood. The TCR was taken from a man aged 18 to 29 who had recovered from COVID-19. The CDR3, as DNA: TGTGCCAGCAGTCCTACAGGGGAATATGGCTACACCTTC. It is translated as CASSPTGEYGYTF.